The subject of this entry is one TCR beta chain. The target antigen is unknown. PCR used 60 Vbeta primers and 13 Jbeta primers. Assay used: immunoSEQ multiplex PCR; TCRdb lists only in-frame clones, some missing. This table holds over 150,000 clones, 60% to 85% found once. Trimming pared 3 bases from V and 2 bases from J, leaving 11 bases between. Per the germline V gene, CDR1 is MGHDK and CDR2 is SYGVNS. The CDR3 totals 14 residues. The data originate from a study of cytomegalovirus exposure and HLA in healthy donors. Study results and limitations: Association of a missense DCLRE1C variant with TCR beta V- and J-gene trimming was reported in a later analysis.

This sequence was found in a middle-aged woman in good health and CMV-seronegative. This rearrangement joins TRBV25-1 to TRBJ2-7; D uncertain. The sequencing input was PBMCs. CDR3 sequence: CASSESAVTYEQYF. The CDR3 DNA sequence: TGTGCCAGCAGTGAGTCGGCGGTTACCTACGAGCAGTACTTC.